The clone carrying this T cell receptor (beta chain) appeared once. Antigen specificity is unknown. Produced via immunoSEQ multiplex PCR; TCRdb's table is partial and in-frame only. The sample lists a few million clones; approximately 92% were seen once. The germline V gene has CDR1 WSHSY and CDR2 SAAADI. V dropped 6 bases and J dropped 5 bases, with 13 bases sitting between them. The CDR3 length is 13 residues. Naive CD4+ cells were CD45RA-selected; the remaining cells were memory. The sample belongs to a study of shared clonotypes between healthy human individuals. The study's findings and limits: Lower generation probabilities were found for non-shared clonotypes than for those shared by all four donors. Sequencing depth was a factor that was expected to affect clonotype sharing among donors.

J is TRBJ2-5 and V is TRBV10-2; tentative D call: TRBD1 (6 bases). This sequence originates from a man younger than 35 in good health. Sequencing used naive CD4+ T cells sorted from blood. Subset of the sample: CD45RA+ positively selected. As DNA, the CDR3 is TGCGCCAGCAGGAGAGGCAGGGGCGAGACCCAGTACTTC. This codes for CASRRGRGETQYF.